This T cell receptor (beta chain) originates from a study of T cells in narcolepsy. The length of the CDR3 is 16 residues. J lost 3 bases, V lost 3 bases, and 5 bases had no gene match. The V gene's germline CDR1 is SEHNR and CDR2 FQNEAQ (reference sequence). The table lists this clone with a count of one. What it binds is not known. Repertoires were generated with immunoSEQ multiplex PCR, while TCRdb's copy carries only in-frame clones and drops some. Among around 35,000 clones listed, approximately 84% were seen once. The study's findings and limits: Blood of same and different patients, but not healthy controls, reportedly held recurring autoreactive clonotypes. Same-patient CSF and blood CD4+ T cell clonotypes included HCRT-specific and TRIB2-specific autoreactive ones.

The source material was memory (CD45RA-) CD4+ T cells from blood. The clonotype comes from a human donor in good health. The chain couples TRBV7-9 to TRBJ1-4; 9 bases fit TRBD1. The CDR3 loop reads CASSLGGTGSNEKLFF. The CDR3 DNA is TGTGCCAGCAGCTTGGGAGGGACAGGGTCTAATGAAAAACTGTTTTTT.